This TCR beta chain was observed in a study of blood T cells in healthy people across ages. The CDR3 is 14 residues long. CDR1 DFQATT and CDR2 SNEGSKA come from the germline V gene (reference sequence). Next came a second PCR, run for about 7 to 12 cycles, which used a sample-barcoded 5' primer along with a J-beta primer mix. TCRdb called the 5' RACE reads again in MiXCR, with one record for every CDR3 protein. The table includes approximately 880,000 distinct CDR3 sequences, 40% to 60% detected once. Drawing of peripheral blood yielded 7.5 to 10 milliliters from each donor. The TCR comes from a man aged 25-40 years in good health. The chain combines TRBV20-1 with TRBJ2-5, with 10 bases identical to TRBD1. The J call may be wrong; the DNA end is better matched by TRBJ2-7. The sample comprised blood. This CDR3 reads CSAREGQGNYEQYF. In DNA form, the CDR3 reads TGCAGTGCTAGAGAGGGACAGGGGAACTACGAGCAGTACTTC.